Listed here are 28 T cell receptor beta chains from one sample, sequenced in a study of radiation and T cells in renal cell carcinoma. Data came from immunoSEQ multiplex PCR; TCRdb stores just in-frame clones and leaves some out. This table has 120,000 to 150,000 clones, about 88% appearing once. The time point here: blood 4 weeks post-SBRT, at nephrectomy. Treatment in this sample: 15 Gy SBRT to primary tumor, nephrectomy 4 weeks later. This material consisted of blood, taken from a patient whose treatment included radiotherapy and nephrectomy. These receptors came from a woman aged 50 to 65 with renal cell carcinoma.

J is TRBJ2-1 and V is TRBV25-1; 7 nucleotides agree with TRBD2. This CDR3 is 13 amino acids long. CDR1 and CDR2 (germline): MGHDK, SYGVNS. J gave up 12 bases and V 4 bases, and 9 bases lay outside the gene matches. The CDR3 DNA reads TGTGCCAGCAGTGCCCCAAATGGGAGGGGGCAGTTCTTC. It codes for CASSAPNGRGQFF.

This clone was found once. This sequence joins TRBV27 and TRBJ2-7; 9 bases line up with TRBD2. V lost 4 bases to trimming and J lost 3 bases; unmatched junction nucleotides: 7. In germline, CDR1 is MNHEY, CDR2 SMNVEV (reference sequence). The CDR3 covers 15 residues. CDR3 region: CASSSISGRGYEQYF. DNA for the CDR3: TGTGCCAGCAGTTCTATTAGCGGGAGAGGCTACGAGCAGTACTTC.

The chain links TRBV28 to TRBJ1-1; weak D call: TRBD1 (5 bases). Deletions cut 7 bases from V and 1 base from J, with 13 bases between. Germline assignment: CDR1 MDHEN and CDR2 SYDVKM. The CDR3 extends over 14 amino acids. In DNA form, the CDR3 reads TGTGCCAGCATCTCGTTGGGGGGGAACACTGAAGCTTTCTTT. Its translation: CASISLGGNTEAFF.

The rearrangement links TRBV5-8 to TRBJ1-1, with D possibly TRBD1 on 5 matching bases. CDR1 and CDR2 from the germline V gene are SGHTS and YDEGEE. V was cut by 4 bases and J by 6 bases, with 19 bases left in between. CDR3 length equals 15 residues. CDR3 sequence (DNA): TGTGCCAGCAGCCTACCGGGACGGGGTATTGCTGAAGCTTTCTTT. This translates into CASSLPGRGIAEAFF.

The rearrangement uses TRBV6-5 and TRBJ1-1, with a possible D match to TRBD1 (5 bases). Per the germline V gene, CDR1 is MNHEY and CDR2 is SVGAGI. This CDR3 region has 14 residues. The ends were cut back, 5 bases at V and 6 bases at J, with 16 bases in the middle. CDR3 in DNA: TGTGCCAGCAGTCGACGAACGGGGGGTCCTGAAGCTTTCTTT. Translating it yields CASSRRTGGPEAFF.

This rearrangement joins TRBV9 to TRBJ1-2, with D hard to call. Trimming left V 4 bases short and J 2 bases short, with 15 bases between. Per germline, CDR1 SGDLS and CDR2 YYNGEE. The CDR3 consists of 15 residues. The DNA for the CDR3 is TGTGCCAGCAGCCCATCAAACCCCAGAAACTATGGCTACACCTTC. Residues: CASSPSNPRNYGYTF.

The chain links TRBV5-1 to TRBJ2-7; the D is unclear. This CDR3 comprises 14 residues. The V end lost 2 bases, the J end lost 6 bases, and 15 bases lay between the germline ends. Germline V gene data show CDR1 as SGHRS and CDR2 as YFSETQ. This CDR3 is CASSLNVVNSEQYF. DNA of the CDR3: TGCGCCAGCAGCTTAAATGTAGTGAACTCCGAGCAGTACTTC.

This clone was counted only a few times. The chain is built from TRBV11-2 and TRBJ1-6; D possibly corresponds to TRBD1 (5 bases). CDR3 length: 15 residues. The V end lost 5 bases, the J end lost 6 bases, and 14 bases lay between the germline ends. CDR1 is SGHAT and CDR2 is FQNNGV in the germline V gene. This CDR3 reads CASSRIRDGNSPLHF. DNA for the CDR3: TGTGCCAGCAGCCGAATCCGGGACGGTAATTCACCCCTCCACTTT.

The chain links TRBV4-2 to TRBJ1-2, with 7 bases matching TRBD1. The germline CDR1 and CDR2 sequences are LGHNA and YNFKEQ. There are 17 residues in the CDR3. The J segment lost 4 bases and the V segment lost 0 bases, leaving 11 bases of the junction unmatched. In DNA, the CDR3 is TGTGCCAGCAGCCAAGATAGGGACAGCGTCCGGGTCTATGGCTACACCTTC. Amino acids: CASSQDRDSVRVYGYTF.

The chain combines TRBV7-2 with TRBJ1-1; D is ambiguous. V was shortened by 1 base and J by 10 bases, with 16 bases between the two germline ends. Per germline, CDR1 SGHTA and CDR2 FQGNSA. The CDR3 runs to 14 residues. Here the CDR3 DNA reads TGTGCCAGCAGCTTAGGGGCGGGGTCGGGTTTAGCTTTCTTT. Amino acid sequence: CASSLGAGSGLAFF. The full variable domain, in which reference TRBV7-2 and TRBJ1-1 provide the parts outside the CDR3, is GAGVSQSPSNKVTEKGKDVELRCDPISGHTALYWYRQSLGQGLEFLIYFQGNSAPDKSGLPSDRFSAERTGGSVSTLTIQRTQQEDSAVYLCASSLGAGSGLAFFGQGTRLTVV.

V usage is TRBV2 and J usage is TRBJ2-7, with 9 nucleotides matching TRBD1. This CDR3 has 17 amino acids. The V gene end was trimmed by 6 bases and the J gene end by 4 bases; junction bases not matched to a gene: 16. Germline assignment: CDR1 SNHLY and CDR2 FYNNEI. CDR3 coding DNA: TGTGCCAGCAGCCAGGGACAGGGCCGGGCCAGGGGATACGAGCAGTACTTC. Translated, it gives CASSQGQGRARGYEQYF.

This sequence joins TRBV11-3 and TRBJ2-7, with TRBD1 as a possible D gene (5 bases). Per germline, CDR1 SGHNT and CDR2 YENEEA. V was shortened by 3 bases and J by 2 bases, with 8 bases between the two germline ends. CDR3 length equals 13 residues. In DNA, the CDR3 is TGTGCCAGCAGCTTGGGGCAGCCCTACGAGCAGTACTTC. Translating it yields CASSLGQPYEQYF.

V is TRBV15 and J is TRBJ2-1, with 7 bases matching TRBD2. Germline V lookup: CDR1 LNHNV, CDR2 YYDKDF (reference sequence). The trim removed 0 bases at V and 4 bases at J, leaving 3 bases unmatched. The CDR3 extends over 15 amino acids. The CDR3 reads CATSREWEGYNEQFF. DNA for the CDR3: TGTGCCACCAGCAGAGAATGGGAGGGGTACAATGAGCAGTTCTTC.

The rearrangement uses TRBV19 and TRBJ1-5; 9 bases line up with TRBD1. The CDR3 extends over 14 amino acids. Trimming cost V 5 bases and J 1 base; bases outside gene matches: 0. Germline V lookup: CDR1 LNHDA, CDR2 SQIVND (reference sequence). The CDR3 here is CASSGTGSNQPQHF. The CDR3 bases are TGTGCCAGTAGTGGGACAGGGAGCAATCAGCCCCAGCATTTT.

This clone was detected once. The chain is built from TRBV4-3 and TRBJ2-1; no definite D call. The CDR3 covers 16 residues. Germline-derived CDR1 and CDR2 are LGHNA and YSLEER. V was cut by 0 bases and J by 4 bases, with 13 bases left in between. CDR3 residues: CASSQDALDDYNEQFF. The CDR3 coding sequence is TGCGCCAGCAGCCAAGATGCATTGGACGATTACAATGAGCAGTTCTTC.

The V call is TRBV5-5, the J call TRBJ2-7; 9 positions match TRBD1. This CDR3 comprises 14 residues. V lost 3 bases and J lost 7; bases outside the gene matches: 8. Germline V gene data show CDR1 as SGHKS and CDR2 as YYEKEE (reference sequence). Here the CDR3 DNA reads TGTGCCAGCAGCTCTGGACAGGGGATAGGAGAGCAGTACTTC. Its protein product is CASSSGQGIGEQYF.

This chain links TRBV7-9 with TRBJ2-1, with 9 bases aligning to TRBD2. Germline trimming cut 1 base from V and 3 bases from J; bases unmatched to any gene: 1. Germline-derived CDR1 and CDR2 are SEHNR and FQNEAQ (reference sequence). The CDR3 has 15 amino acids. The CDR3 reads CASSLGAGGYNEQFF. The CDR3 bases are TGTGCCAGCAGCTTAGGAGCGGGAGGCTACAATGAGCAGTTCTTC.

This clone was observed a few times. V and J are TRBV6-1 and TRBJ2-7, with 8 bases aligning to TRBD2. The CDR3 spans 13 residues. V was pared by 8 bases and J by 4 bases, with 7 bases of the junction left unmatched. Germline-derived CDR1 and CDR2 are MNHNS and SASEGT. CDR3 bases: TGTGCCAGCTTGGCGGGGGGCGGGTACGAGCAGTACTTC. Protein product: CASLAGGGYEQYF.

The V and J genes are TRBV7-2 and TRBJ2-1, with D perhaps matching TRBD1 (5 bases). The V and J ends lost 2 bases and 4 bases respectively, with 15 bases between them. CDR3 length: 16 amino acids. From germline, CDR1 is SGHTA and CDR2 FQGNSA. CDR3 bases: TGTGCCAGCAGCTTAAGGGCAAGGGGCCGTTACAATGAGCAGTTCTTC. Its protein is CASSLRARGRYNEQFF.

The chain has TRBV5-6 and TRBJ1-5, with 8 bases lining up with TRBD1. CDR3 length equals 15 residues. The germline CDR1 and CDR2 sequences are SGHDT and YYEEEE. V trimming: 3 bases; J trimming: 5 bases; junction bases outside the gene matches: 7. CDR3 nucleotides: TGTGCCAGCAGCTCTGGGGCAGGGGGCGATCAGCCCCAGCATTTT. It encodes CASSSGAGGDQPQHF.

This clone came up once. This chain uses TRBV7-9 with TRBJ2-3; D may correspond to TRBD1 or TRBD2 (5 bases each). V shed 5 bases and J shed 5 bases, with 17 bases lying between them. The germline V gene has CDR1 SEHNR and CDR2 FQNEAQ (reference sequence). This CDR3 has 15 residues. The CDR3 spells CASSPWGGLVDTQYF. CDR3 in DNA: TGTGCCAGCAGCCCCTGGGGCGGGTTAGTAGATACGCAGTATTTT.

V is TRBV13 and J is TRBJ2-7; 8 bases are a match to TRBD2. J gave up 3 bases and V 5 bases, and 12 bases lay outside the gene matches. CDR1 and CDR2 (germline): PRHDT, FYEKMQ (reference sequence). The CDR3 covers 16 residues. CDR3 nucleotides: TGTGCCAGCAGCCGTACAGCGGGAGTGATATTCTACGAGCAGTACTTC. Protein product: CASSRTAGVIFYEQYF.

The chain carries TRBV11-2 and TRBJ2-1; TRBD2 matches at 7 bases. V was pared by 1 base and J by 7 bases, with 16 bases of the junction left unmatched. There are 18 residues in the CDR3. The germline gives CDR1 SGHAT, CDR2 FQNNGV. The CDR3 reads CASSLAPGSGGRANEQFF. CDR3 in DNA: TGTGCCAGCAGCTTAGCCCCCGGGAGTGGGGGGAGGGCAAATGAGCAGTTCTTC.

This clone came up once. The rearrangement joins TRBV19 to TRBJ1-5; D might be TRBD1 (6 bases). The CDR3 contains 13 residues. The germline V gene has CDR1 LNHDA and CDR2 SQIVND (reference sequence). V lost 6 bases to trimming and J lost 6 bases, with 12 bases between them. The CDR3 here is CASSNRAGQPQHF. In DNA, the CDR3 is TGTGCCAGTAGCAACAGGGCGGGTCAGCCCCAGCATTTT.

The gene calls are TRBV14 and TRBJ1-2, with a tentative D call TRBD1 (6 bases). Germline loops: CDR1 SGHDN, CDR2 FVKESK. Trimming took 0 bases from V and 7 from J, leaving 9 bases between them. This CDR3 is built from 13 residues. The DNA for the CDR3 is TGTGCCAGCAGCCAAGACAGGGGCTCTGGCTACACCTTC. This gives the protein CASSQDRGSGYTF.

The CDR3 DNA sequence: TGCGCCAGCGGGGCTAGCGGGACGACCGAGCAGTACTTC. Protein product: CASGASGTTEQYF. The rearrangement uses TRBV10-1 and TRBJ2-7, with 9 bases fitting TRBD2. Germline CDR1 is WNHNN and CDR2 is SYGVQD (reference sequence). The CDR3 runs to 13 residues. J lost 6 bases, V lost 8 bases, and 8 bases had no gene match.

This clone has more than one count but fewer than ten. This chain's CDR3 is CASSSRQGGLYEQYF. The CDR3 coding sequence is TGTGCCAGTAGTTCGAGACAGGGAGGTCTCTACGAGCAGTACTTC. V and J are TRBV19 and TRBJ2-7; D is possibly TRBD1 (7 bases). The V and J ends lost 5 bases and 3 bases respectively, with 17 bases between them. Germline loops: CDR1 LNHDA, CDR2 SQIVND (reference sequence). This CDR3 is 15 amino acids long. The whole variable domain, filled in from reference TRBV19 and TRBJ2-7, reads DGGITQSPKYLFRKEGQNVTLSCEQNLNHDAMYWYRQDPGQGLRLIYYSQIVNDFQKGDIAEGYSVSREKKESFPLTVTSAQKNPTAFYLCASSSRQGGLYEQYFGPGTRLTVT.

The chain combines TRBV25-1 with TRBJ1-1; D possibly corresponds to TRBD1 (5 bases). V was clipped by 5 bases and J by 5 bases, with 12 bases between them. This CDR3 spans 13 amino acids. Germline-derived CDR1 and CDR2 are MGHDK and SYGVNS. The CDR3, as DNA: TGTGCCAGCAGTCGTAGGGGCCAGACTGAAGCTTTCTTT. Protein: CASSRRGQTEAFF.